One sample yielded the 8 T cell receptor beta chains listed below, sequenced in a study of cytomegalovirus exposure and HLA in healthy donors. The data were produced by immunoSEQ multiplex PCR, yet TCRdb's version contains in-frame clones alone and is incomplete. The sample lists about 160,000 clones, under 90% occurring once. Sequences were obtained from PBMCs. All receptors derive from a woman aged 18 to 35 in good health and CMV-seropositive.

The chain carries TRBV11-2 and TRBJ2-7; 7 bases align to TRBD2. V was clipped by 1 base and J by 2 bases; unmatched bases: 2. Germline V gene data show CDR1 as SGHAT and CDR2 as FQNNGV. CDR3 length equals 14 residues. CDR3 nucleotide sequence: TGTGCCAGCAGCTTAGCTAGCGGTCCCTACGAGCAGTACTTC. This gives the protein CASSLASGPYEQYF.

This chain joins TRBV7-9 and TRBJ2-3; tentatively, D is TRBD1 (6 bases). Germline assignment: CDR1 SEHNR and CDR2 FQNEAQ (reference sequence). Trimming removed 2 bases at V and 3 bases at J, with 15 bases between. This CDR3 has 16 amino acids. Here the CDR3 reads CASSLILPGATDTQYF. The DNA for the CDR3 is TGTGCCAGCAGCTTAATACTCCCAGGGGCTACAGATACGCAGTATTTT.

The V call is TRBV11-2, the J call TRBJ2-2; 8 positions agree with TRBD2. The CDR3 extends over 18 amino acids. CDR1 and CDR2 from the germline V gene are SGHAT and FQNNGV. Trimming at V came to 5 bases and at J to 7 bases, leaving 18 bases not matched to a gene. The chain's CDR3 is CASSPRGGTREGNGELFF. In DNA form, the CDR3 reads TGTGCCAGCAGCCCCCGGGGGGGGACTAGGGAAGGTAACGGGGAGCTGTTTTTT.

J is TRBJ2-1 and V is TRBV9, with 7 bases that match TRBD2. The CDR3 covers 16 residues. Germline CDR1 and CDR2: SGDLS and YYNGEE. Losses at the gene ends were 4 bases for V and 5 bases for J; bases not matched to a gene: 12. The CDR3 bases are TGTGCCAGCAGCATCCTCGGGGTCCTAGCGGACAATGAGCAGTTCTTC. It specifies CASSILGVLADNEQFF.

The genes are TRBV5-1 and TRBJ2-1, with 9 bases identical to TRBD1. V shed 4 bases and J 8 bases; nucleotides not matched to a gene: 7. CDR3 length: 14 residues. Germline CDR1 is SGHRS and CDR2 is YFSETQ. This chain's CDR3 is CASSLGQGRHEQFF. CDR3 bases: TGCGCCAGCAGCCTCGGACAGGGGAGACATGAGCAGTTCTTC.

The V and J genes are TRBV28 and TRBJ1-3, with 8 nucleotides matching TRBD1. In germline, CDR1 is MDHEN, CDR2 SYDVKM. With V trimmed by 5 bases and J by 0 bases, 9 bases remained unmatched. The CDR3 extends over 17 amino acids. The CDR3 is CASSPLGQGLSGNTIYF. Written as DNA, the CDR3 is TGTGCCAGCAGTCCCCTCGGACAGGGACTCTCTGGAAACACCATATATTTT.

The rearrangement links TRBV14 to TRBJ1-4; D is perhaps TRBD1 (6 bases). Deletions cut 4 bases from V and 8 bases from J, with 20 bases between. This CDR3 region has 16 residues. Germline V CDR1 and CDR2: SGHDN, FVKESK. The CDR3: CASSPPESRGGEKLFF. In nucleotides, the CDR3 is TGTGCCAGCAGCCCCCCTGAGAGCAGGGGTGGAGAAAAACTGTTTTTT.

This clone has a single count. This chain links TRBV7-8 with TRBJ2-1; D may be TRBD1 (6 bases). This CDR3 contains 17 residues. V lost 6 bases, J lost 7 bases, and 25 bases lay in between. CDR1 is SGHVS, CDR2 FQNEAQ, per germline. This chain's CDR3 is CASRPLGGPGNDNEQFF. In DNA, the CDR3 is TGTGCCAGCAGACCTTTAGGGGGACCCGGAAACGATAATGAGCAGTTCTTC.